This paragraph reports one T cell receptor (beta chain). Its antigen is as yet unknown. Sequencing used immunoSEQ multiplex PCR; TCRdb keeps in-frame clones, though not all of them. The sample comprises roughly 2,500,000 clones, 93% of which are singletons, and about 0.34% rests with the top ten. These data are taken from a study of shared clonotypes between healthy human individuals. The overall study: The donor group consisted of two women and a few men, aged 18 to 49. Broader study findings: In the sorted subsets, rarefaction showed sequencing was incomplete despite large depth. Compared with memory subsets, naive subsets generally had larger estimated richness.

The CDR3 loop spans 17 amino acids. Looked up from germline, CDR1 is SGHRS and CDR2 is YFSETQ. V was clipped by 0 bases and J by 6 bases; unmatched bases: 11. This rearrangement joins TRBV5-1 to TRBJ1-2; 10 bases fit TRBD1. The sample taken for sequencing was naive CD4+ T cells from PBMCs. The subset: CD45RA+ positively selected. This receptor was taken from a man younger than 35 in good health. Some clones in this sample may be carry-over from other donors' samples. For the CDR3, the DNA is TGCGCCAGCAGCTTGGCCTTGACAGGGGGCGAAATGAATGGCTACACCTTC. The encoded protein is CASSLALTGGEMNGYTF.